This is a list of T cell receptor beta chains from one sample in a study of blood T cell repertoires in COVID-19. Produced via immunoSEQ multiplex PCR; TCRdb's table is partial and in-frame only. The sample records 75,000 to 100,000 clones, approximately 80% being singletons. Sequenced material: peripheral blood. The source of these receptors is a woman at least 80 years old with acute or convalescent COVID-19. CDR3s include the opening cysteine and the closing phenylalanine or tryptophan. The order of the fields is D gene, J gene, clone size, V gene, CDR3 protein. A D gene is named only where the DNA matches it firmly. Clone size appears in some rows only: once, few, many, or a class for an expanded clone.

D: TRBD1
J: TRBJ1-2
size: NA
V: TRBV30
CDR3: CAWRTTGTSYGYTF

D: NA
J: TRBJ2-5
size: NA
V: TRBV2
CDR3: CASSVQGGDETQYF

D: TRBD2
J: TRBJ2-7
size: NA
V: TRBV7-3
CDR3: CASRLTSGTVEQYF

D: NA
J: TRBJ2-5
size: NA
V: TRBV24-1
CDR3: CATSDSRQPTRGETQYF

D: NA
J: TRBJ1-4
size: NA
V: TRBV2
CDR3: CASSTRETNEKLFF

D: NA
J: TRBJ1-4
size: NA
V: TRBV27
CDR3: CASSFGGGEKLFF

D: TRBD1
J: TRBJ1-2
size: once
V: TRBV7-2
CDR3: CASSLTTGEYGYTF

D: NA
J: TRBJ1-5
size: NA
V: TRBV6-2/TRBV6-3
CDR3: CASSLGGTNQPQHF

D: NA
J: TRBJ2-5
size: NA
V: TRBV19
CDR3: CASSWGPGVAGETQYF

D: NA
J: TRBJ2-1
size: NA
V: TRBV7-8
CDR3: CASSLGVSGNNEQFF

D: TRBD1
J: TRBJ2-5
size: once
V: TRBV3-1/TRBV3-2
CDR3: CASSQRTGVETQYF

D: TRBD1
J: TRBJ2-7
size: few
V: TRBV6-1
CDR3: CASSQDGTGVSYEQYF

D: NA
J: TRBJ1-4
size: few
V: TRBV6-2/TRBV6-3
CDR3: CASSYYGATNEKLFF

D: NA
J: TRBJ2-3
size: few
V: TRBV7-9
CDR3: CASSLGVTEADTQYF

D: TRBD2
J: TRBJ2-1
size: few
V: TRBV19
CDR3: CASSRDYYNEQFF

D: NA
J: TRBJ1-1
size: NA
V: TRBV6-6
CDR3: CASTDEGGTEAFF

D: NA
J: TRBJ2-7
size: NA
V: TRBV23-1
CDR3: CASIRQVNDEQYF

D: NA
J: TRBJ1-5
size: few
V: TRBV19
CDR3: CASSPDRQPQHF

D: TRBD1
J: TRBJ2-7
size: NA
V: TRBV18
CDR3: CASSGQGGKYEQYF

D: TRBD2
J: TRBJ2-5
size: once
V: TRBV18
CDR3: CASSPLEAGGGPQETQYF

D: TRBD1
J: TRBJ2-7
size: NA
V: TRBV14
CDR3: CASSQGSGTGSYEQYF

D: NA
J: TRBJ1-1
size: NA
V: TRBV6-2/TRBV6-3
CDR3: CASSYRGLVTEAFF

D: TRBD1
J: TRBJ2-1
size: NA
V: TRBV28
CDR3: CASSRLGQGAYNEQFF

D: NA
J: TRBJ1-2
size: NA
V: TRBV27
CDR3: CASSLAGGANYGYTF

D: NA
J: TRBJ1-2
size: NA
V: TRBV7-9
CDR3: CASSPAWGPGDGYTF

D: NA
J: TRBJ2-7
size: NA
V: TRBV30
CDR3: CAWSSGVAYEQYF

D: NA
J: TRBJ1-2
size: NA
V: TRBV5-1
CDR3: CASSIQGWYTF

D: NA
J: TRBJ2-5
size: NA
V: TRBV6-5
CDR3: CASSYSAETQYF

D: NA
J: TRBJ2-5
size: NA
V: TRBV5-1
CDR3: CASSFTGLGETQYF

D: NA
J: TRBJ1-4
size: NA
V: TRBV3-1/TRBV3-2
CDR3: CASSQDSEKLFF

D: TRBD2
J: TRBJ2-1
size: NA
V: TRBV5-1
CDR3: CASSAQTSGGAGYNEQFF

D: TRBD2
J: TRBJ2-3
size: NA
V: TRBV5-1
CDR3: CASSWGLAGVTDTQYF

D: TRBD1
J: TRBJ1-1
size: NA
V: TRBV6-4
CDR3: CASSLDRDTEAFF

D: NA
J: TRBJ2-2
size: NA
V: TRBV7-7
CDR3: CASSLAQNTGELFF

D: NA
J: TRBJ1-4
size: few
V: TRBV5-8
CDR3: CASSLGDGRENEKLFF